This TCR beta chain came from a study of vaccination effects on CD4 cells after COVID-19. Findings of the study overall: Marked clonal contraction was seen late after vaccination (in both infection- and vaccine-induced clones).

Germline-derived CDR1 and CDR2 are SGHTA and FQGTGA. This CDR3 is built from 15 residues. Between the trimmed V and J ends, which lost 2 bases and 3 bases, there was a span of 12 bases. Using viral peptide pools, the ViraFEST assay grew out antigen-specific CD4+ T cells prior to sequencing. Investigators separated out CD4+ T cells once 9 to 11 days of culture had passed. Vaccine recipients had no previous SARS-CoV-2 infection; their nucleocapsid antibodies were negative. With around 10 ug/ml peptides and about 9.2 IU/ml IL-2, approximately 2.1 million PBMC per well were cultured. The assay was immunoSEQ multiplex PCR, and TCRdb's table has in-frame clones only and misses some. The data contain around 60,000 clones, about 72% of them singletons. Concerning this clone: Its specificity is unknown.

The sample consisted of CD4+ T cells from PBMCs cultured with HCoV-NL63 spike peptides, taken before COVID-19 vaccination. This sequence originates from a human donor who received a COVID-19 vaccine. V gene TRBV7-3 combines with J gene TRBJ2-3, with D possibly matching TRBD2 (6 bases). CDR3 sequence (DNA): TGTGCCAGCAGCTTATCAGCGGGCCCTACAGATACGCAGTATTTT. This codes for CASSLSAGPTDTQYF.